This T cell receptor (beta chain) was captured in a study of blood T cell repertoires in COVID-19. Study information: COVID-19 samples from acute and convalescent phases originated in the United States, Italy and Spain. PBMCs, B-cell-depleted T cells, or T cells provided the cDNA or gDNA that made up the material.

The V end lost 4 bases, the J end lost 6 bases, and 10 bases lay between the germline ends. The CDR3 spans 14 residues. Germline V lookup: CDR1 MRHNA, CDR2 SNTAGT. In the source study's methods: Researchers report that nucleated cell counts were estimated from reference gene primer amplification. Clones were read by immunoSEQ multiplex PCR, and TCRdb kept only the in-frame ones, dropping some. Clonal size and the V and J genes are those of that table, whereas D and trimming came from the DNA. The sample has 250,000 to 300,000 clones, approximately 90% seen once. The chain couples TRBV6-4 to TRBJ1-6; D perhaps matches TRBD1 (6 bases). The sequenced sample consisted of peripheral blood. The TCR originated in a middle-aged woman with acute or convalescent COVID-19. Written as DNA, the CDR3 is TGTGCCAGCAGTGGGGGACAAGTTAATTCACCCCTCCACTTT. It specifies CASSGGQVNSPLHF.